This passage covers 9 T cell receptor beta chains from one sample sequenced in a study of naive CD8 T cells in extremely preterm neonates. Libraries were prepared by immunoSEQ multiplex PCR; TCRdb keeps only in-frame clonotypes and omits some of them. The sample consists of approximately 7,000 clones, 95% to 98% of them appearing once. Sequenced material: naive CD8+ T cells from blood. The receptors originated from a human donor in good health.

As DNA, the CDR3 is TGTGCTAGTGGTTTGATCATGAGGGAGGGGCACACCAATGAAAAACTGTTTTTT. Residues: CASGLIMREGHTNEKLFF. The chain uses TRBV12-5 and TRBJ1-4; D possibly corresponds to TRBD1 (5 bases). V gave up 2 bases and J gave up 5 bases, with 21 bases separating them. Germline V CDR1 and CDR2: LGHNT, FRNRAP. The length of the CDR3 is 18 residues.

V usage is TRBV27 and J usage is TRBJ1-2, with 11 bases identical to TRBD1. The CDR3 totals 13 residues. With 5 bases clipped from V and 7 bases from J, the junction kept 3 bases outside the gene matches. CDR1 and CDR2 from the germline V gene are MNHEY and SMNVEV (reference sequence). The CDR3 here is CASSPGQGVGYTF. The DNA for the CDR3 is TGTGCCAGCAGTCCGGGACAGGGGGTTGGCTACACCTTC.

The chain has TRBV25-1 and TRBJ1-2; D is perhaps TRBD1 (5 bases). The CDR3 sequence is 12 residues long. Trimming removed 10 bases at V and 8 bases at J, with 17 bases between. In germline, CDR1 is MGHDK, CDR2 SYGVNS. The CDR3 DNA follows: TGTGCCACACATATGGGGCTGGACGGCTACACCTTC. This encodes CATHMGLDGYTF.

V gene TRBV27 combines with J gene TRBJ2-2; TRBD2 matches at 7 bases. Germline CDR1 MNHEY, CDR2 SMNVEV (reference sequence). CDR3 length: 12 amino acids. V was clipped by 8 bases and J by 6 bases; unmatched bases: 3. The CDR3 here is CASLGGAGELFF. CDR3 bases: TGTGCCAGCCTTGGGGGGGCCGGGGAGCTGTTTTTT.

CDR3 DNA sequence: TGTGCCAGCACCGGGGGGGGCCCGGGAAACACCATATATTTT. This gives the protein CASTGGGPGNTIYF. The chain uses TRBV9 and TRBJ1-3; weak D call: TRBD1 (6 bases). The CDR3 is 14 amino acids. V lost 6 bases to trimming and J lost 4 bases, with 14 bases between them. Germline CDR1 and CDR2: SGDLS and YYNGEE.

The chain links TRBV7-6 to TRBJ2-7; a possible D gene is TRBD2 (6 bases). There are 14 residues in the CDR3. Germline CDR1 is SGHVS and CDR2 is FNYEAQ. V was pared by 4 bases and J by 2 bases, with 12 bases between. Here the CDR3 DNA reads TGTGCCAGCAGCTCGGAGGGCCCGGCCTACGAGCAGTACTTC. It codes for CASSSEGPAYEQYF.

The J gene is TRBJ2-1, the V gene TRBV9; 11 nucleotides line up with TRBD1. The CDR3 covers 14 residues. Germline loops: CDR1 SGDLS, CDR2 YYNGEE. Unmatched junction bases numbered 3, after V lost 4 bases and J lost 6 bases. The CDR3 nucleotides read TGTGCCAGCAGCCCAGGGACAGGGGGCAATGAGCAGTTCTTC. This encodes CASSPGTGGNEQFF.

This sequence joins TRBV10-3 and TRBJ2-6, with 8 bases matching TRBD1. The CDR3 length is 18 residues. The V gene's germline CDR1 is ENHRY and CDR2 SYGVKD. J was trimmed by 1 base and V by 6 bases; bases with no gene match: 11. The CDR3 DNA reads TGTGCCATCAGGGACGACAGGGGTACTAGTTCTGGGGCCAACGTCCTGACTTTC. Amino acids: CAIRDDRGTSSGANVLTF.

The chain has TRBV28 and TRBJ1-2; TRBD1 aligns across 7 bases. CDR3 length: 16 residues. The germline V gene has CDR1 MDHEN and CDR2 SYDVKM. V shed 6 bases, J shed 4 bases, and the junction held 14 bases outside the gene matches. CDR3 protein: CASRPPEEGARYGYTF. DNA of the CDR3: TGTGCCAGCAGGCCGCCGGAGGAGGGGGCCCGCTATGGCTACACCTTC.